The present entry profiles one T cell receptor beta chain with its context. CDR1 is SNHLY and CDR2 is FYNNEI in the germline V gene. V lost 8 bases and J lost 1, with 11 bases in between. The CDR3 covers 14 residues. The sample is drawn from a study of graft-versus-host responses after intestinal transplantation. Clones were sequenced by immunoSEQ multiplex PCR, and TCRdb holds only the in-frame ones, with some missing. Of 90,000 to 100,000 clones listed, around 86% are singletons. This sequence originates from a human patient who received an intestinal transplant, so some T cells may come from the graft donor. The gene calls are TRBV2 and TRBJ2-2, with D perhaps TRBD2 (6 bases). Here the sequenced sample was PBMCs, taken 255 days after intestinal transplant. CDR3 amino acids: CASGLAVNTGELFF. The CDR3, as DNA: TGTGCCAGCGGCTTAGCGGTGAACACCGGGGAGCTGTTTTTT. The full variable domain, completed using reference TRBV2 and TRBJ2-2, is EPEVTQTPSHQVTQMGQEVILRCVPISNHLYFYWYRQILGQKVEFLVSFYNNEISEKSEIFDDQFSVERPDGSNFTLKIRSTKLEDSAMYFCASGLAVNTGELFFGEGSRLTVL.